These 14 T cell receptor beta chains came from one sample sequenced in a study of cytomegalovirus exposure and HLA in healthy donors. The PCR made use of 60 Vbeta and 13 Jbeta primers. Produced via immunoSEQ multiplex PCR; TCRdb's table is partial and in-frame only. The profile shows approximately 140,000 clones, 70% to 80% of them singletons. Sequenced sample: PBMCs. Receptors originate from a human donor in good health.

This sequence joins TRBV10-3 and TRBJ2-1; no reliable D call. The V gene lost 0 bases and the J gene lost 8 bases, with 8 bases spanning the gap. Germline-derived CDR1 and CDR2 are ENHRY and SYGVKD. The CDR3 extends over 13 amino acids. The CDR3 reads CAISESRGDEQFF. CDR3 DNA sequence: TGTGCCATCAGTGAGTCGCGAGGCGATGAGCAGTTCTTC.

This clone was observed a single time. V usage is TRBV7-8 and J usage is TRBJ2-5; D is uncertain. Germline-derived CDR1 and CDR2 are SGHVS and FQNEAQ. The CDR3 is 14 amino acids. V gave up 4 bases and J gave up 3 bases, with 12 bases separating them. CDR3 DNA sequence: TGTGCCAGCAGCTCCTCGACCGAGGAAGAGACCCAGTACTTC. Its translation is CASSSSTEEETQYF.

The J gene is TRBJ2-5, the V gene TRBV15, with D possibly matching TRBD2 (5 bases). The germline gives CDR1 LNHNV, CDR2 YYDKDF (reference sequence). V was trimmed by 5 bases and J by 5 bases, leaving 15 bases between them. The CDR3 contains 14 residues. For the CDR3, the DNA is TGTGCCACCAGCCCCAGAACCCCGGGGGAGACCCAGTACTTC. Translated: CATSPRTPGETQYF.

This clone was seen a few times. The chain joins TRBV28 to TRBJ1-1; perhaps TRBD1 as D (5 bases). V was trimmed by 5 bases and J by 1 base, leaving 11 bases between them. Germline-derived CDR1 and CDR2 are MDHEN and SYDVKM. There are 14 residues in the CDR3. CDR3 residues: CASSLRVGNTEAFF. The CDR3 region has the DNA TGTGCCAGCAGTCTCAGGGTGGGGAACACTGAAGCTTTCTTT. Full variable domain (outside the CDR3, taken from reference TRBV28 and TRBJ1-1): DVKVTQSSRYLVKRTGEKVFLECVQDMDHENMFWYRQDPGLGLRLIYFSYDVKMKEKGDIPEGYSVSREKKERFSLILESASTNQTSMYLCASSLRVGNTEAFFGQGTRLTVV.

This rearrangement joins TRBV4-1 to TRBJ2-7, with D possibly matching TRBD1 (6 bases). Germline CDR1 MGHRA, CDR2 YSYEKL. With 3 bases removed from V and 2 bases from J, the gap between germline ends came to 14 bases. The CDR3 is made up of 15 amino acids. The CDR3 nucleotides are TGCGCCAGCAGCCAGACCGGGACACAGACCTACGAGCAGTACTTC. Translating gives CASSQTGTQTYEQYF.

The rearrangement joins TRBV5-6 to TRBJ2-3; D possibly corresponds to TRBD1 (5 bases). V lost 2 bases and J 0 bases, leaving 10 bases between the germline ends. The CDR3 has 15 residues. CDR1 SGHDT and CDR2 YYEEEE come from the germline V gene. The CDR3 spells CASSFDTGSTDTQYF. The DNA for the CDR3 is TGTGCCAGCAGCTTTGACACAGGTAGCACAGATACGCAGTATTTT.

This chain links TRBV5-6 with TRBJ2-1; a possible D gene is TRBD1 (5 bases). CDR1 and CDR2 (germline): SGHDT, YYEEEE. This CDR3 has 14 residues. The V and J ends lost 0 bases and 4 bases respectively, with 8 bases between them. The CDR3 reads CASSLVRQYNEQFF. CDR3 nucleotide sequence: TGTGCCAGCAGCTTGGTTCGACAGTACAATGAGCAGTTCTTC.

V gene TRBV28 combines with J gene TRBJ2-1; 8 bases fit TRBD1. The length of the CDR3 is 20 residues. Germline V gene lookup returns CDR1 MDHEN and CDR2 SYDVKM. V was clipped by 4 bases and J by 0 bases; unmatched bases: 17. In nucleotides, the CDR3 is TGTGCCAGCAGTTATAAGGACAGGGTTTCCGGCCTGCCCTCCTACAATGAGCAGTTCTTC. It encodes CASSYKDRVSGLPSYNEQFF.

This chain links TRBV28 with TRBJ1-5; 9 nucleotides agree with TRBD1. Germline-derived CDR1 and CDR2 are MDHEN and SYDVKM. Unmatched junction bases numbered 9, after V lost 6 bases and J lost 0 bases. The CDR3 is 17 residues long. CDR3 in DNA: TGTGCCAGCAGATCTTTGGGACAGGGATATAGCAATCAGCCCCAGCATTTT. It specifies CASRSLGQGYSNQPQHF.

This clone was recorded only once. The rearrangement links TRBV7-9 to TRBJ2-7, with D perhaps matching TRBD1 (6 bases). CDR1 SEHNR and CDR2 FQNEAQ come from the germline V gene (reference sequence). The CDR3 has 14 amino acids. V was clipped by 4 bases and J by 5 bases, with 15 bases between them. In nucleotides, the CDR3 is TGTGCCAGCAGCTGGCAGCAGGGGAGCCACGAGCAGTACTTC. It encodes CASSWQQGSHEQYF.

There are a few counts of this clone. The V call is TRBV4-2, the J call TRBJ1-1; TRBD1 aligns across 7 bases. CDR1 is LGHNA and CDR2 is YNFKEQ in the germline V gene. CDR3 length: 18 amino acids. J lost 4 bases, V lost 0 bases, and 14 bases had no gene match. The DNA of the CDR3 is TGTGCCAGCAGCCAAGACCCGACAGGGCTCGGGTCAGGCACTGAAGCTTTCTTT. Protein: CASSQDPTGLGSGTEAFF.

This clone was seen a handful of times. This rearrangement joins TRBV5-1 to TRBJ2-3; TRBD1 aligns across 9 bases. V shed 3 bases and J 5 bases; nucleotides not matched to a gene: 7. Looked up from germline, CDR1 is SGHRS and CDR2 is YFSETQ. This CDR3 spans 15 amino acids. This chain's CDR3 is CASSSDRGTGDTQYF. The CDR3 DNA reads TGCGCCAGCAGCTCCGACAGGGGGACAGGAGATACGCAGTATTTT.

The chain couples TRBV5-6 to TRBJ2-5; 7 bases match TRBD1. This CDR3 has 14 amino acids. V gave up 0 bases and J gave up 3 bases; unmatched junction bases: 2. Germline V gene sequence: CDR1 SGHDT, CDR2 YYEEEE. CDR3 in DNA: TGTGCCAGCAGCTTGGTGGACAGGAAAGAGACCCAGTACTTC. This codes for CASSLVDRKETQYF.

The rearrangement joins TRBV2 to TRBJ1-3; D gene uncertain. Germline-derived CDR1 and CDR2 are SNHLY and FYNNEI. This CDR3 has 15 amino acids. The germline V and J ends were trimmed by 8 bases and 0 bases, with 14 bases remaining between them. DNA of the CDR3: TGTGCCAGCCGACCGCGCGGGAGCTCTGGAAACACCATATATTTT. It is translated as CASRPRGSSGNTIYF.